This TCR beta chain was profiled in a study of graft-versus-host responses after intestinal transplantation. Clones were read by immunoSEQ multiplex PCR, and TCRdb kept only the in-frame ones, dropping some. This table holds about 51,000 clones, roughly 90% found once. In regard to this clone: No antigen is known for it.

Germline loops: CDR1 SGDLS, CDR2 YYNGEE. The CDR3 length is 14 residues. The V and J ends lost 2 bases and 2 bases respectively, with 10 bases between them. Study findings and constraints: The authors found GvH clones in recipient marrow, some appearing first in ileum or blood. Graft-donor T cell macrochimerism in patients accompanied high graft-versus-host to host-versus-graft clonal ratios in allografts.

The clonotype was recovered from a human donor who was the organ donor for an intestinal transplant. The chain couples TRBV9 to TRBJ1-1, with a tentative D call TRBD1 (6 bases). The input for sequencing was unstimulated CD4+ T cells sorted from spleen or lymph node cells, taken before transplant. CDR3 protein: CASSVSGTNTEAFF. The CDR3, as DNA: TGTGCCAGCAGCGTTAGCGGGACAAACACTGAAGCTTTCTTT. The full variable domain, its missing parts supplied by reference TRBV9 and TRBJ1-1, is DSGVTQTPKHLITATGQRVTLRCSPRSGDLSVYWYQQSLDQGLQFLIQYYNGEERAKGNILERFSAQQFPDLHSELNLSSLELGDSALYFCASSVSGTNTEAFFGQGTRLTVV.